This T cell receptor beta chain stems from a study of shared clonotypes between healthy human individuals. Remarks on this clone: What it binds is not known.

This CDR3 is 14 amino acids long. Germline V lookup: CDR1 MDHEN, CDR2 SYDVKM. V lost 3 bases, J lost 7 bases, and 12 bases lay in between. Assay: immunoSEQ multiplex PCR; the TCRdb copy retains only in-frame clones and omits some. This sample has some 1 million clones; more than 65% occur once, and the top ten carry nearly 1.5%. Notes on the study in general: Naive subsets typically showed greater estimated richness than memory subsets. Sequencing of the sorted subsets was shown by rarefaction to be incomplete despite large depth.

The TCR comes from a man aged 18 to 35 in good health. The rearrangement links TRBV28 to TRBJ2-2, with D unresolved. Sequenced: memory CD4+ T cells sorted from blood. Noted subset: CD45RA-negative fraction. The CDR3 DNA is TGTGCCAGCAGTTTGAAACCACGGGTCGGGGAGCTGTTTTTT. Translating gives CASSLKPRVGELFF. The whole variable domain, remainder taken from reference TRBV28 and TRBJ2-2, is DVKVTQSSRYLVKRTGEKVFLECVQDMDHENMFWYRQDPGLGLRLIYFSYDVKMKEKGDIPEGYSVSREKKERFSLILESASTNQTSMYLCASSLKPRVGELFFGEGSRLTVL.